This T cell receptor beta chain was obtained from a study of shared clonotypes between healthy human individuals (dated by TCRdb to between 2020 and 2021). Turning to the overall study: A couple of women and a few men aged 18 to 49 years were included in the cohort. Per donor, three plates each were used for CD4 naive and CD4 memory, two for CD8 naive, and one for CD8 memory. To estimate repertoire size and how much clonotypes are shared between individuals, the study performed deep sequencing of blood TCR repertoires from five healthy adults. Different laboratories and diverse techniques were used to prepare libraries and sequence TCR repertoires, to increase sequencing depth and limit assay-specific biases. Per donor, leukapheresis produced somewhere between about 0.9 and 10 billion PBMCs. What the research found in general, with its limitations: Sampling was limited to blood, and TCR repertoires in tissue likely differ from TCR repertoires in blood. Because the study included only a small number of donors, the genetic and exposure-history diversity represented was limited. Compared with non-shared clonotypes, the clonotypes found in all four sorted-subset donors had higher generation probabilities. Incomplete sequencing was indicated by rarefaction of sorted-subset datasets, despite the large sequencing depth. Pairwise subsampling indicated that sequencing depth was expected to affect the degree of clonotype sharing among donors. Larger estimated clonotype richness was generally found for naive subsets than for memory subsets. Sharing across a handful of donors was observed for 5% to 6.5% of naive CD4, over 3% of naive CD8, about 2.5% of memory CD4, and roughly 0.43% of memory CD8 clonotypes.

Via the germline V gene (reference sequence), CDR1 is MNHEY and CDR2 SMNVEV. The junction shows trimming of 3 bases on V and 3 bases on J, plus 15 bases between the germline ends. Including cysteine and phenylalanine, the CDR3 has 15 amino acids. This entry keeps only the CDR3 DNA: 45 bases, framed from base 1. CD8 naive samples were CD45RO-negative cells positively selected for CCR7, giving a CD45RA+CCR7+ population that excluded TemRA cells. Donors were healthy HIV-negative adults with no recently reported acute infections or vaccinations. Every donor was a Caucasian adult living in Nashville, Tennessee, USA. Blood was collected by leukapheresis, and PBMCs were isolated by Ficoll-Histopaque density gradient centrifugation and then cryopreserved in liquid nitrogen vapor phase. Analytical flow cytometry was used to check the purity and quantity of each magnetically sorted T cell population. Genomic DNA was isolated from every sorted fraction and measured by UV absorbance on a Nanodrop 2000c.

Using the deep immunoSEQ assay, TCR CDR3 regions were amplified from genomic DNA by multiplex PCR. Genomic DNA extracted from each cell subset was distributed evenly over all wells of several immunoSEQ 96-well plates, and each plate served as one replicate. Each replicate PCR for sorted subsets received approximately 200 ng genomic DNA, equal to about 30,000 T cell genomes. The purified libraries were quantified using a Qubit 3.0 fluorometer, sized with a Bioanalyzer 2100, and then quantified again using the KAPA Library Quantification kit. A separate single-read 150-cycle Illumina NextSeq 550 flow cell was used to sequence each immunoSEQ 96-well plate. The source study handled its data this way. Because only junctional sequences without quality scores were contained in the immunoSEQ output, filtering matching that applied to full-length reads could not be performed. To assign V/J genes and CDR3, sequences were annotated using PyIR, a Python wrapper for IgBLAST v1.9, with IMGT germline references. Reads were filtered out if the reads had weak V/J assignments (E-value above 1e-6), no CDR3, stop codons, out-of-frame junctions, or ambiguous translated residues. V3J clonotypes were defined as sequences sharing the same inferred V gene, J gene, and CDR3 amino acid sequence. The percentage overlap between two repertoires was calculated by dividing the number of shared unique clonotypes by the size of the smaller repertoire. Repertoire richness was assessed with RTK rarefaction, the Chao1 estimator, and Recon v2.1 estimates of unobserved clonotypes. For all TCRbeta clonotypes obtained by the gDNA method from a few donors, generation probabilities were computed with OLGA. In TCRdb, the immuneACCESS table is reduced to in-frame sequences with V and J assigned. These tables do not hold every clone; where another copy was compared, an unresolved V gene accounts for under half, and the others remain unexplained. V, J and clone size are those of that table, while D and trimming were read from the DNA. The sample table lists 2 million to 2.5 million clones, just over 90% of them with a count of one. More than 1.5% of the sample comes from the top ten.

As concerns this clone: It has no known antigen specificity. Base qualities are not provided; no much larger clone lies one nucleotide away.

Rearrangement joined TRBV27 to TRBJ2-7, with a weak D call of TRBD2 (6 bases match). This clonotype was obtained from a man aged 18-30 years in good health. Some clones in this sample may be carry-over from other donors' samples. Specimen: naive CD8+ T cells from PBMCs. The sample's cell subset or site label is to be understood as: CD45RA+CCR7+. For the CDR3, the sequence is CASSFRGRRGYEQYF. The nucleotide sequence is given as TGTGCCAGCAGTTTTAGGGGACGGAGGGGCTACGAGCAGTACTTC.